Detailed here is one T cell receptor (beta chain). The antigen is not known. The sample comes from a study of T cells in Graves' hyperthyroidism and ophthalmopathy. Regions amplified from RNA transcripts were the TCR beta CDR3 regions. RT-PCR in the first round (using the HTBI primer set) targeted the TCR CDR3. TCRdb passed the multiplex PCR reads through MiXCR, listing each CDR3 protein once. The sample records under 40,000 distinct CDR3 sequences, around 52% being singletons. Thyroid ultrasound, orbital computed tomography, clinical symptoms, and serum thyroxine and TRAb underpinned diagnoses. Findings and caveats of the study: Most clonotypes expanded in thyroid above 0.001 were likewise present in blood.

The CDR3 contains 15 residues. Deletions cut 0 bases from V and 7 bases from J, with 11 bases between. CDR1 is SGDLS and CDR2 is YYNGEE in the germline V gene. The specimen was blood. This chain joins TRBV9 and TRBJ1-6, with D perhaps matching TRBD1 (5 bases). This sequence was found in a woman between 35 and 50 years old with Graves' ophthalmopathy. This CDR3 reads CASSVEGWGNSPLHF. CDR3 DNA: TGTGCCAGCAGCGTAGAGGGGTGGGGGAATTCACCCCTCCACTTT. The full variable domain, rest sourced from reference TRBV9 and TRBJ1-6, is DSGVTQTPKHLITATGQRVTLRCSPRSGDLSVYWYQQSLDQGLQFLIQYYNGEERAKGNILERFSAQQFPDLHSELNLSSLELGDSALYFCASSVEGWGNSPLHFGNGTRLTVT.